These 23 T cell receptor beta chains share one sample of origin, sequenced in a study of a mutant IDH1 vaccine in newly diagnosed glioma (dated by TCRdb to about 2021). For these receptors, no antigen is known. The time point label corresponds to: week 47, end of study. Every vaccine dose consisted of 300 ug of a 20-mer mutant IDH1 peptide in Montanide, administered subcutaneously together with topical imiquimod. Libraries were built with the immunoSEQ multiplex PCR assay. Imported from immuneACCESS, the table was reduced by TCRdb to in-frame sequences with V and J called. These copies leave out some clones; in studies compared against another copy, an unresolved V gene accounts for under half, and the cause of the remainder is not known. The sample table shows 10,000 to 15,000 clones, and roughly 79% are seen once. Clones ranked in the top ten supply about 4% of the sample. Sequencing used PBMCs, obtained from a glioma patient whose treatment included an IDH1 peptide vaccine. These receptor sequences come from a woman between 35 and 50 years old with glioma.

The chain is built from TRBV20-1 and TRBJ2-3; no clear D. This CDR3 spans 11 amino acids. Germline CDR1 is DFQATT and CDR2 is SNEGSKA (reference sequence). The V end lost 3 bases, the J end lost 1 base, and 2 bases lay between the germline ends. For the CDR3, the DNA is TGCAGTGCTAGCGGCACAGATACGCAGTATTTT. This gives the protein CSASGTDTQYF.

V is TRBV28 and J is TRBJ1-5; D perhaps matches TRBD1 (5 bases). Trimming shortened V by 10 bases and J by 2 bases, and 18 bases separated the two germline ends. Germline CDR1 MDHEN, CDR2 SYDVKM. The CDR3 has 15 amino acids. CDR3 amino acids: CATESGIEGNQPQHF. Written as DNA, the CDR3 is TGTGCCACCGAGTCAGGGATTGAGGGCAATCAGCCCCAGCATTTT.

The V gene is TRBV15, the J gene TRBJ1-2; possibly TRBD1 for D (6 bases). The CDR3 runs to 13 residues. Trimming cost V 1 base and J 8 bases, with 11 bases left between them. The V gene's germline CDR1 is LNHNV and CDR2 YYDKDF (reference sequence). CDR3 loop: CATSRGGGEGYTF. The CDR3 DNA sequence: TGTGCCACCAGCAGAGGAGGGGGGGAGGGCTACACCTTC.

This clone was detected only once. The V and J genes are TRBV11-3 and TRBJ1-1; no clear D. Trimming left V 5 bases short and J 0 bases short, with 4 bases between. CDR3 length equals 12 residues. The germline CDR1 and CDR2 sequences are SGHNT and YENEEA. The CDR3 region has the DNA TGTGCCAGCAGCCTCATGAACACTGAAGCTTTCTTT. Protein product: CASSLMNTEAFF. Together with reference TRBV11-3 and TRBJ1-1, the CDR3 gives the full variable domain: EAGVVQSPRYKIIEKKQPVAFWCNPISGHNTLYWYLQNLGQGPELLIRYENEEAVDDSQLPKDRFSAERLKGVDSTLKIQPAELGDSAVYLCASSLMNTEAFFGQGTRLTVV.

The V and J genes are TRBV13 and TRBJ2-3; 7 nucleotides match TRBD2. This CDR3 is built from 14 residues. Germline CDR1 PRHDT, CDR2 FYEKMQ (reference sequence). With V trimmed by 5 bases and J by 3 bases, 5 bases remained unmatched. The CDR3 sequence is CASSSRTSTDTQYF. The CDR3 DNA reads as TGTGCCAGCAGCAGCCGGACTAGTACAGATACGCAGTATTTT.

The rearrangement uses TRBV6-5 and TRBJ2-7; 9 bases fit TRBD2. The germline CDR1 and CDR2 sequences are MNHEY and SVGAGI. Trimming at V came to 5 bases and at J to 2 bases, leaving 4 bases not matched to a gene. The CDR3 extends over 14 amino acids. The CDR3 sequence: CASSVGLAAYEQYF. The CDR3 nucleotides read TGTGCCAGCAGTGTGGGACTAGCAGCCTACGAGCAGTACTTC.

The chain is built from TRBV5-1 and TRBJ1-3, with a possible D match to TRBD1 (5 bases). The germline gives CDR1 SGHRS, CDR2 YFSETQ. This CDR3 comprises 15 residues. V gave up 4 bases and J gave up 1 base, with 12 bases separating them. The CDR3 DNA reads as TGCGCCAGCAGCGGCCCAGGGCTTTCTGGAAACACCATATATTTT. Amino acids: CASSGPGLSGNTIYF.

J is TRBJ1-1 and V is TRBV13; D gene ambiguous. Trimming removed 4 bases from V and 7 bases from J, with 10 bases in between. The CDR3 is made up of 12 amino acids. The germline V gene encodes CDR1 PRHDT and CDR2 FYEKMQ (reference sequence). CDR3: CASSSRRGEAFF. For the CDR3, the DNA is TGTGCCAGCAGCTCTCGCCGGGGTGAAGCTTTCTTT.

The chain is built from TRBV2 and TRBJ2-1; a possible D gene is TRBD2 (5 bases). CDR1 is SNHLY and CDR2 is FYNNEI in the germline V gene. V was trimmed by 7 bases and J by 12 bases, leaving 19 bases between them. The CDR3 has 13 residues. CDR3 nucleotides: TGTGCCAGCACCGGCCTAGCAGAAATCACGCAGTTCTTC. Translating gives CASTGLAEITQFF.

This sequence joins TRBV7-9 and TRBJ1-1; TRBD1 might be the D (5 bases). Trimming took off 3 bases at V and 1 base at J, with 9 bases between the two ends. Germline V gene data show CDR1 as SEHNR and CDR2 as FQNEAQ (reference sequence). The CDR3 is 14 amino acids. The chain's CDR3 is CASSFWGTNTEAFF. The CDR3 DNA sequence: TGTGCCAGCAGCTTTTGGGGGACGAACACTGAAGCTTTCTTT.

This clone was counted between two and nine times. The chain has TRBV7-3 and TRBJ1-1; D possibly corresponds to TRBD1 (5 bases). CDR1 and CDR2 from the germline V gene are SGHTA and FQGTGA. The CDR3 contains 14 residues. V lost 3 bases, J lost 10 bases, and 18 bases lay in between. The CDR3 DNA reads as TGTGCCAGCAGCTTCACCGGGACTAAGGGTGGAGCTTTCTTT. As protein: CASSFTGTKGGAFF.

J is TRBJ2-1 and V is TRBV23-1, with TRBD2 matching over 10 bases. TRBV23-1 is placed among ORFs of uncertain function. V lost 3 bases, J lost 0 bases, and 5 bases stayed unmatched. This CDR3 has 17 amino acids. The CDR3 DNA follows: TGCGCCAGCAGTCACCGGACTAGCGGCCCCTCCTACAATGAGCAGTTCTTC. Its translation: CASSHRTSGPSYNEQFF.

This chain connects TRBV5-4 to TRBJ2-7; TRBD2 aligns across 8 bases. The CDR3 is 14 amino acids. Germline CDR1 and CDR2: SGHNT and YYREEE (reference sequence). V lost 0 bases, J lost 4 bases, and 3 bases stayed unmatched. DNA for the CDR3: TGTGCCAGCAGCTTGGGGACTAGCCTATACGAGCAGTACTTC. This encodes CASSLGTSLYEQYF. Looking up the rest from reference TRBV5-4 and TRBJ2-7 gives the full variable domain: ETGVTQSPTHLIKTRGQQVTLRCSSQSGHNTVSWYQQALGQGPQFIFQYYREEENGRGNFPPRFSGLQFPNYSSELNVNALELDDSALYLCASSLGTSLYEQYFGPGTRLTVT.

This clone was seen only once. The chain carries TRBV7-8 and TRBJ2-3; D might be TRBD2 (6 bases). CDR1 SGHVS and CDR2 FQNEAQ come from the germline V gene. With 0 bases removed from V and 1 base from J, the gap between germline ends came to 14 bases. CDR3 length: 17 amino acids. The CDR3 sequence is CASSLALPGVGTDTQYF. CDR3 nucleotide sequence: TGTGCCAGCAGCTTAGCGCTTCCGGGAGTAGGCACAGATACGCAGTATTTT.

The V gene is TRBV9, the J gene TRBJ2-2; no firm D call. The V end lost 4 bases, the J end lost 7 bases, and 20 bases lay between the germline ends. The germline V gene encodes CDR1 SGDLS and CDR2 YYNGEE. The CDR3 runs 16 residues. The CDR3 sequence is CASSSYSEVVIGELFF. CDR3 in DNA: TGTGCCAGCAGCTCCTATTCCGAAGTAGTGATCGGGGAGCTGTTTTTT.

The chain combines TRBV29-1 with TRBJ1-1; TRBD1 matches 7 bases. The CDR3 is 13 amino acids. V trimming: 5 bases; J trimming: 3 bases; junction bases outside the gene matches: 6. From germline, CDR1 is SQVTM and CDR2 ANQGSEA. CDR3 amino acids: CSVTDRADTEAFF. The CDR3 bases are TGCAGCGTTACCGACAGGGCGGACACTGAAGCTTTCTTT.

The CDR3 region has the DNA TGTGCCAGCAGTGAAGTTGCGGGAGGGAGTTACAATGAGCAGTTCTTC. This translates into CASSEVAGGSYNEQFF. The chain uses TRBV6-1 and TRBJ2-1; 9 positions match TRBD2. The trim removed 1 base at V and 4 bases at J, leaving 5 bases unmatched. The CDR3 has 16 amino acids. Germline V lookup: CDR1 MNHNS, CDR2 SASEGT.

The chain combines TRBV28 with TRBJ2-7; D not resolved. The germline V gene has CDR1 MDHEN and CDR2 SYDVKM. V was trimmed by 4 bases and J by 3 bases, leaving 13 bases between them. The CDR3 has 14 amino acids. In DNA form, the CDR3 reads TGTGCCAGCAGTTCCGCTTTCGGTTTCTACGAGCAGTACTTC. Its protein is CASSSAFGFYEQYF.

The chain uses TRBV7-6 and TRBJ2-1, with 13 bases that match TRBD2. Germline V gene sequence: CDR1 SGHVS, CDR2 FNYEAQ. Trimming at V came to 4 bases and at J to 4 bases, leaving 4 bases not matched to a gene. The CDR3 spans 16 residues. The CDR3 sequence is CASSSGGLAGYNEQFF. The CDR3 DNA sequence: TGTGCCAGCAGCTCTGGGGGACTAGCGGGATACAATGAGCAGTTCTTC.

The chain has TRBV7-2 and TRBJ1-1, with 7 positions matching TRBD1. The CDR3 is 14 amino acids. CDR1 and CDR2 from the germline V gene are SGHTA and FQGNSA. The V gene end was trimmed by 5 bases and the J gene end by 1 base; junction bases not matched to a gene: 4. The CDR3 sequence is CASSQNRGNTEAFF. Here the CDR3 DNA reads TGTGCCAGCAGCCAAAACAGGGGGAACACTGAAGCTTTCTTT. The whole variable domain, remainder taken from reference TRBV7-2 and TRBJ1-1, is GAGVSQSPSNKVTEKGKDVELRCDPISGHTALYWYRQSLGQGLEFLIYFQGNSAPDKSGLPSDRFSAERTGGSVSTLTIQRTQQEDSAVYLCASSQNRGNTEAFFGQGTRLTVV.

This chain joins TRBV4-1 and TRBJ2-7; the match to TRBD2 covers 7 bases. Germline V lookup: CDR1 MGHRA, CDR2 YSYEKL. Trimming cost V 3 bases and J 5 bases; bases outside gene matches: 10. The CDR3 has 15 amino acids. Here the CDR3 reads CASSQGLRGSNEQYF. The CDR3, as DNA: TGCGCCAGCAGCCAGGGTTTGCGCGGGAGCAACGAGCAGTACTTC.

The chain is built from TRBV18 and TRBJ1-1; 8 nucleotides match TRBD1. The germline gives CDR1 KGHSH, CDR2 LQKENI. V lost 5 bases and J lost 1; bases outside the gene matches: 9. The CDR3 runs to 16 residues. CDR3 sequence (DNA): TGTGCCAGCTCATTCCTAGGACAGGGACAGAACACTGAAGCTTTCTTT. Protein product: CASSFLGQGQNTEAFF.

V gene TRBV27 combines with J gene TRBJ2-3, with 10 bases identical to TRBD2. The CDR3 extends over 16 amino acids. Germline CDR1 MNHEY, CDR2 SMNVEV (reference sequence). Unmatched junction bases numbered 9, after V lost 6 bases and J lost 3 bases. CDR3 sequence reads: CASRDFTSGATDTQYF. In DNA form, the CDR3 reads TGTGCCAGCAGGGATTTTACTAGCGGGGCAACAGATACGCAGTATTTT.